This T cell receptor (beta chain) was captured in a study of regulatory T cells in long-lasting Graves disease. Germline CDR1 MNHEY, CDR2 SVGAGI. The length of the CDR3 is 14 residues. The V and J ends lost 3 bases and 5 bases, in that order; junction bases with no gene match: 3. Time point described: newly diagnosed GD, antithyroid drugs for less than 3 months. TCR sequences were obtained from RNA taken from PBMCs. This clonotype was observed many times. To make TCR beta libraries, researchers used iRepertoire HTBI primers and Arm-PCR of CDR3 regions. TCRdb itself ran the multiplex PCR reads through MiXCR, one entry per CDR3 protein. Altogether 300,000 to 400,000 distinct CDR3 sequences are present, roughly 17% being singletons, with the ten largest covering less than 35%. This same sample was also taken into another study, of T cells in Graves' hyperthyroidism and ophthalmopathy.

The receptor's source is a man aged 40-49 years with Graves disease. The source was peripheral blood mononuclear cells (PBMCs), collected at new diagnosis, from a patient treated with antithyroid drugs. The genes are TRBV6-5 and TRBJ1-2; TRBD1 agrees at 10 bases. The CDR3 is CASSYLGQGYGYTF. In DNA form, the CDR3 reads TGTGCCAGCAGTTATTTGGGACAGGGGTATGGCTACACCTTC.